This is a list of T cell receptor beta chains from one sample in a study of neurological immune-mediated disorders. TCRdb analysed the 5' RACE reads with MiXCR anew, one entry per CDR3 protein. The table lists about 45,000 distinct CDR3 sequences, around an eighth of them singletons. What was sequenced was PBMCs. The receptors originated from a man in his thirties or forties in good health. Each CDR3 is given with its conserved first and last residue. The D gene is left open where the match is weak. Not every row has a clone size; where given, it reads once, few, many or a size class.

j_gene | d_gene | v_gene | abundance | CDR3aa | CDR3nt
TRBJ2-5 | TRBD2 | TRBV10-1 | few | CASSTGLANEETQYF | TGCGCCAGCAGTACCGGACTAGCGAACGAAGAGACCCAGTACTTC
TRBJ2-7 | . | TRBV19 | . | CASKMGGLESYEQYF | TGTGCCAGTAAGATGGGAGGACTTGAATCCTACGAGCAGTACTTC
TRBJ2-5 | TRBD2 | TRBV12-3/TRBV12-4 | many | CASSVITSGRETQYF | TGTGCCAGCAGTGTAATAACTAGCGGGAGAGAGACCCAGTACTTC
TRBJ2-3 | TRBD1 | TRBV12-3/TRBV12-4 | many | CASSGTGGRTDTQYF | TGTGCCAGCAGCGGGACAGGGGGACGCACAGATACGCAGTATTTT
TRBJ2-6 | TRBD1 | TRBV5-5 | many | CASTRFVDRAGANVLTF | TGTGCCAGCACCCGCTTCGTAGACAGGGCTGGGGCCAACGTCCTGACTTTC
TRBJ2-5 | . | TRBV5-1 | . | CASSLSKQGNLGKTQYF | TGCGCAAGCAGCTTGAGTAAACAGGGTAACTTGGGAAAGACCCAGTACTTC
TRBJ2-5 | . | TRBV5-7 | many | CASSEEDRSGETQYF | TGTGCCAGCAGCGAAGAGGACCGGTCGGGAGAGACCCAGTACTTC
TRBJ1-2 | TRBD1 | TRBV12-3/TRBV12-4 | many | CASSPNSGTGGLYGYTF | TGTGCCAGCAGTCCCAACTCCGGGACAGGGGGCCTCTATGGCTACACCTTC
TRBJ2-5 | TRBD1 | TRBV29-1 | many | CSVEGRGPQETQYF | TGCAGCGTTGAAGGCAGGGGGCCGCAAGAGACCCAGTACTTC
TRBJ2-2 | TRBD2 | TRBV7-2 | many | CASSGGVAGGRELFF | TGTGCCAGCAGCGGGGGCGTTGCGGGAGGGCGGGAGCTGTTTTTT
TRBJ2-5 | . | TRBV5-1 | many | CASSLRGSEQETQYF | TGCGCCAGCAGCCTGAGGGGGTCCGAACAAGAGACCCAGTACTTC
TRBJ1-5 | . | TRBV29-1 | many | CSVGDRQPQHF | TGCAGCGTTGGAGATCGTCAGCCCCAGCATTTT
TRBJ2-1 | TRBD2 | TRBV5-1 | many | CASSLLAGEYNEQFF | TGCGCCAGCAGCTTACTAGCGGGAGAGTACAATGAGCAGTTCTTC
TRBJ2-3 | . | TRBV5-4 | . | CASSLTPFSETRGEYTQYF | TGTGCCAGCAGCTTGACTCCATTCTCCGAAACTAGGGGAGAGTATACCCAGTATTTT
TRBJ1-5 | TRBD1 | TRBV10-3 | many | CAISEWDRGNQPQHF | TGTGCCATCAGTGAGTGGGACAGGGGCAATCAGCCCCAGCATTTT
TRBJ1-5 | TRBD1 | TRBV28 | many | CASSLRQGSQPQHF | TGTGCCAGCAGTCTTCGACAGGGGAGTCAGCCCCAGCATTTT
TRBJ2-5 | . | TRBV2 | many | CASRKDSQETQYF | TGTGCCAGCAGGAAGGACAGCCAAGAGACCCAGTACTTC
TRBJ2-7 | . | TRBV7-9 | many | CASSPVGRATYEQYF | TGTGCCAGCAGCCCAGTGGGTCGGGCCACCTACGAGCAGTACTTC
TRBJ1-5 | TRBD1 | TRBV2 | many | CASRGTGQNQPQHF | TGTGCCAGCAGGGGGACAGGGCAAAATCAGCCCCAGCATTTT
TRBJ1-5 | TRBD1 | TRBV12-3/TRBV12-4 | many | CASSLPGGAQHF | TGTGCCAGCAGTTTACCAGGGGGGGCCCAGCATTTT
TRBJ1-6 | . | TRBV2 | many | CASSGMGQGNSPLHF | TGTGCCAGCAGCGGCATGGGGCAGGGGAATTCACCCCTCCACTTT
TRBJ2-3 | . | TRBV12-3/TRBV12-4 | many | CASSSPLGTQYF | TGTGCCAGCAGTTCTCCCCTGGGTACGCAGTATTTT
TRBJ1-5 | . | TRBV15 | . | CSNQPQHF | TGTAGCAATCAGCCCCAGCATTTT
TRBJ2-2 | TRBD1 | TRBV27 | many | CASRTGRATGELFF | TGTGCCAGCAGGACAGGGCGAGCCACCGGGGAGCTGTTTTTT
TRBJ2-1 | TRBD1 | TRBV7-6 | many | CASSLGTTGLEQFF | TGTGCCAGCAGCTTAGGGACGACAGGGTTGGAGCAGTTCTTC
TRBJ2-7 | TRBD1 | TRBV2 | many | CASSPGQFTYEQYF | TGTGCCAGCAGTCCGGGACAGTTTACCTACGAGCAGTACTTC
TRBJ1-6 | TRBD1 | TRBV5-5 | many | CASSFFGQGKSPLHF | TGTGCCAGCAGCTTCTTTGGACAGGGAAAATCACCCCTCCACTTT
TRBJ2-7 | . | TRBV27 | . | CASSRGASEQYF | TGTGCCAGCAGCCGGGGCGCCAGTGAGCAATACTTC
TRBJ1-5 | . | TRBV10-1 | many | CASSEGERRVLSNQPQHF | TGCGCCAGCAGTGAGGGGGAGAGACGGGTACTTAGCAATCAGCCCCAGCATTTT
TRBJ2-7 | TRBD2 | TRBV6-5 | many | CASRVEAGGPSEQYF | TGTGCCAGCAGGGTAGAAGCGGGAGGGCCTAGCGAGCAGTACTTC
TRBJ1-5 | . | TRBV9 | . | CASSVAGLGQPQHF | TGTGCCAGCAGCGTCGCGGGGCTGGGTCAGCCCCAGCATTTT
TRBJ1-1 | . | TRBV20-1 | many | CSARVPSFF | TGCAGTGCTAGAGTCCCGAGTTTCTTT
TRBJ2-3 | . | TRBV9 | many | CASSVDAGAGGGTQYF | TGTGCCAGCAGCGTAGATGCGGGGGCAGGAGGAGGTACGCAGTATTTT
TRBJ2-2 | TRBD2 | TRBV16 | many | CASSHGTRATGELFF | TGTGCCAGCAGCCATGGGACTAGAGCCACCGGGGAGCTGTTTTTT
TRBJ2-3 | . | TRBV29-1 | many | CSAIYSTDTQYF | TGCAGCGCTATTTATAGCACAGATACGCAGTATTTT
TRBJ2-1 | . | TRBV7-9 | many | CASSLAPGLHLNEQFF | TGTGCCAGCAGCTTAGCCCCGGGACTCCATCTCAATGAGCAGTTCTTC
TRBJ1-5 | . | TRBV11-2 | many | CASSSGVNQPQHF | TGTGCCAGCAGCAGTGGGGTCAATCAGCCCCAGCATTTT
TRBJ2-2 | TRBD1 | TRBV5-1 | many | CASSSGGSTGELFF | TGCGCCAGCAGCTCAGGGGGCTCAACCGGGGAGCTGTTTTTT
TRBJ1-2 | TRBD1 | TRBV11-2 | few | CASRTGDYGYTF | TGTGCCAGCAGGACAGGGGACTATGGCTACACCTTC
TRBJ2-5 | . | TRBV27 | many | CASSGLYKETQYF | TGTGCCAGCAGTGGGTTGTACAAGGAGACCCAGTACTTC
TRBJ2-1 | TRBD2 | TRBV4-3 | . | CASSQSPSGTYNEQFF | TGCGCCAGCAGCCAATCGCCTAGCGGGACCTACAATGAGCAGTTCTTC
TRBJ1-3 | . | TRBV29-1 | many | CSVEKTRGGSGNTIYF | TGCAGCGTTGAGAAAACGAGAGGCGGCTCTGGAAACACCATATATTTT
TRBJ2-7 | TRBD1 | TRBV11-2 | many | CASSRTGQGSYEQYF | TGTGCCAGCAGCCGGACGGGACAGGGATCCTACGAGCAGTACTTC
TRBJ2-1 | TRBD2 | TRBV10-2 | many | CASSESGGRSHEQFF | TGCGCCAGCAGTGAGTCGGGCGGGAGAAGCCATGAGCAGTTCTTC
TRBJ2-2 | TRBD2 | TRBV10-3 | many | CAISSGMAYTGELFF | TGTGCCATCAGTAGCGGGATGGCGTACACCGGGGAGCTGTTTTTT